The rows below give T cell receptor beta chains drawn from one sample of a study of blood T cell repertoires in COVID-19. Profiling relied on immunoSEQ multiplex PCR, and the TCRdb table lists in-frame clones only, not all of them. This sample carries approximately 180,000 clones, 70% to 90% of them seen once, and the ten largest clones take 9.5% to 12%. The material sequenced was peripheral blood. Receptors originate from a human donor with active or convalescent COVID-19. The donor label of this sample is uncertain. CDR3s include the opening cysteine and the closing phenylalanine or tryptophan. D genes are given only for firm matches. Some rows have no size entry. The others give once, few or many, or a class for an expanded clone.

TRBJ1-4 | NA | NA | TRBV2 | CASLTGTKVF | TGTGCCAGCTTAACCGGGACAAAAGTTTTT
TRBJ2-1 | NA | NA | TRBV27 | CASSPPGGKNEQFF | TGTGCCAGCAGTCCCCCCGGAGGCAAGAATGAGCAGTTCTTC
TRBJ2-5 | TRBD2 | NA | TRBV4-2 | CASSRHRGGGIQETQYF | TGTGCCAGCAGCCGCCATCGCGGGGGGGGGATTCAAGAGACCCAGTACTTC
TRBJ2-2 | TRBD2 | NA | TRBV9 | CASSVAPGGSDTGELFF | TGTGCCAGCAGCGTGGCCCCGGGGGGATCTGACACCGGGGAGCTGTTTTTT
TRBJ2-2 | TRBD2 | few | TRBV3-1/TRBV3-2 | CASSQGRGGTGELFF | TGTGCCAGCAGCCAAGGTCGGGGGGGTACCGGGGAGCTGTTTTTT
TRBJ1-3 | NA | NA | TRBV7-9 | CASSLVRPSGNTIYF | TGTGCCAGCAGCTTAGTGAGGCCCTCTGGAAACACCATATATTTT
TRBJ1-4 | NA | NA | TRBV19 | CASSIDPHPTNEKLFF | TGTGCCAGTAGTATAGATCCACACCCAACTAATGAAAAACTGTTTTTT
TRBJ1-4 | NA | NA | TRBV11-1 | CASSLAYGANEKLFF | TGTGCCAGCAGCTTAGCGTATGGAGCCAATGAAAAACTGTTTTTT
TRBJ1-6 | NA | NA | TRBV5-6 | CASSFGGRSPLHF | TGTGCCAGCAGCTTCGGGGGTCGTTCACCCCTCCACTTT
TRBJ2-3 | NA | NA | TRBV18 | CASSPPGSGTDTQYF | TGTGCCAGCTCACCACCCGGTAGCGGCACAGATACGCAGTATTTT
TRBJ2-7 | NA | NA | TRBV18 | CASSPLGGTSEQYF | TGTGCCAGCTCACCACTAGGTGGAACTAGCGAGCAGTACTTC
TRBJ1-2 | NA | NA | TRBV6-5 | CASSYSRTDPYGYTF | TGTGCCAGCAGTTACTCGCGGACAGATCCCTATGGCTACACCTTC
TRBJ1-1 | NA | once | TRBV6-2/TRBV6-3 | CASSSWGLGDTEAFF | TGTGCCAGCAGCTCTTGGGGGCTGGGGGACACTGAAGCTTTCTTT
TRBJ2-5 | NA | NA | TRBV5-1 | CASSPTGASETQYF | TGCGCCAGCAGCCCCACTGGGGCATCAGAGACCCAGTACTTC
TRBJ2-7 | TRBD2 | NA | TRBV28 | CASSLSGGTRYEQYF | TGTGCCAGCAGTCTTAGCGGGGGAACTCGGTACGAGCAGTACTTC
TRBJ1-5 | NA | NA | TRBV2 | CASSLQGQRPQHF | TGTGCCAGCAGTCTACAGGGACAACGGCCCCAGCATTTT
TRBJ2-2 | NA | NA | TRBV30 | CAWSYFRTGELFF | TGTGCCTGGAGTTACTTCCGCACCGGGGAGCTGTTTTTT
TRBJ2-7 | TRBD2 | NA | TRBV11-3 | CASTLGGGSGNEQYF | TGTGCCAGCACCTTAGGAGGCGGGAGTGGCAACGAGCAGTACTTC
TRBJ1-2 | NA | NA | TRBV5-8 | CASSVDRDYGYTF | TGTGCCAGCAGCGTTGACAGAGACTATGGCTACACCTTC
TRBJ1-5 | NA | few | TRBV7-2 | CASSLAGDQPQHF | TGTGCCAGCAGCTTAGCAGGGGATCAGCCCCAGCATTTT
TRBJ2-7 | TRBD2 | NA | TRBV7-2 | CASSLDPGGSYEQYF | TGTGCCAGCAGCTTAGACCCGGGGGGGAGTTACGAGCAGTACTTC
TRBJ1-1 | NA | once | TRBV4-1 | CASSPDTGGTRVAFF | TGCGCCAGCAGCCCAGATACGGGGGGGACTCGCGTAGCTTTCTTT
TRBJ2-1 | NA | NA | TRBV6-5 | CASSSIADLYPHEQFF | TGTGCCAGCAGTTCCATAGCGGACCTCTATCCCCATGAGCAGTTCTTC
TRBJ2-7 | TRBD1 | few | TRBV27 | CASSFLGQGDYEQYF | TGTGCCAGCAGTTTCCTGGGACAGGGGGACTACGAGCAGTACTTC
TRBJ1-5 | NA | NA | TRBV4-1 | CASSREHNQPQHF | TGCGCCAGCAGCCGGGAGCACAATCAGCCCCAGCATTTT
TRBJ1-1 | TRBD1 | once | TRBV9 | CASSSRGMNTEAFF | TGTGCCAGCAGCTCCAGGGGGATGAACACTGAAGCTTTCTTT
TRBJ1-1 | NA | NA | TRBV30 | CAWSGSGTEAFF | TGTGCCTGGAGTGGGAGCGGCACTGAAGCTTTCTTT
TRBJ2-2 | TRBD2 | NA | TRBV5-4 | CASSALSSGRTGELFF | TGTGCCAGCAGCGCGCTTTCCAGCGGGAGGACCGGGGAGCTGTTTTTT
TRBJ2-7 | NA | NA | TRBV21-1 | CANRTSGSKKNLPPPYEQYF | TGTGCCAATCGGACTAGCGGGAGTAAAAAAAACCTACCACCCCCCTACGAGCAGTACTTC
TRBJ1-2 | NA | NA | TRBV4-3 | CASSNQGSHGYTF | TGCGCCAGCAGCAACCAGGGGTCTCATGGCTACACCTTC
TRBJ2-2 | NA | NA | TRBV6-5 | CASSSPTGPRELFF | TGTGCCAGCAGTTCCCCCACAGGGCCCCGGGAGCTGTTTTTT
TRBJ2-3 | TRBD2 | few | TRBV18 | CASSPLAGSTDTQYF | TGTGCCAGCTCACCACTAGCGGGTAGCACAGATACGCAGTATTTT
TRBJ1-2 | TRBD1 | NA | TRBV5-1 | CASSLVEDPTGGSYGYTF | TGCGCCAGCAGCTTGGTAGAAGACCCCACAGGGGGTAGCTATGGCTACACCTTC
TRBJ2-5 | NA | NA | TRBV4-1 | CASSQVGAGRETQYF | TGCGCCAGCAGCCAAGTAGGGGCGGGGAGGGAGACCCAGTACTTC
TRBJ2-3 | TRBD2 | NA | TRBV12-5 | CASGFQSLAGGGTDTQYF | TGTGCTAGTGGTTTCCAATCCCTAGCGGGGGGGGGCACAGATACGCAGTATTTT
TRBJ2-7 | NA | NA | TRBV6-5 | CASSMGRGWYEQYF | TGTGCCAGCAGTATGGGGAGAGGGTGGTACGAGCAGTACTTC
TRBJ2-4 | TRBD2 | NA | TRBV15 | CATSLGTSGATAKNIQYF | TGTGCCACCAGCCTAGGGACTAGCGGGGCCACTGCCAAAAACATTCAGTACTTC
TRBJ2-3 | TRBD2 | NA | TRBV18 | CASSPPTGGGTDTQYF | TGTGCCAGCTCACCACCGACGGGAGGGGGGACAGATACGCAGTATTTT
TRBJ1-4 | NA | NA | TRBV7-9 | CASSRDRLGEKLFF | TGTGCCAGCAGCCGAGACAGGTTGGGGGAAAAACTGTTTTTT
TRBJ2-7 | NA | NA | TRBV1 | CTSSQGYRGPDEQYF | TGCACCAGCAGCCAAGGCTACAGGGGACCCGACGAGCAGTACTTC
TRBJ2-3 | NA | NA | TRBV4-3 | CASSQDWDSRDTQYF | TGCGCCAGCAGCCAAGATTGGGACTCCCGAGATACGCAGTATTTT
TRBJ2-5 | TRBD2 | NA | TRBV6-2/TRBV6-3 | CASSSHSGGASKTQYF | TGTGCCAGCAGTTCCCATAGCGGGGGGGCCAGCAAGACCCAGTACTTC
TRBJ2-1 | NA | NA | TRBV4-1 | CASSQVRALDEQFF | TGCGCCAGCAGCCAAGTCAGAGCCCTAGATGAGCAGTTCTTC
TRBJ1-1 | NA | NA | TRBV9 | CASSASVVNTEAFF | TGTGCCAGCAGCGCCAGCGTGGTGAACACTGAAGCTTTCTTT
TRBJ2-1 | TRBD2 | NA | TRBV29-1 | CSVEDWEGNEQFF | TGCAGCGTTGAAGATTGGGAGGGAAATGAGCAGTTCTTC
TRBJ2-1 | TRBD2 | few | TRBV2 | CASRGGLASRNEQFF | TGTGCCAGCAGGGGAGGACTAGCGTCCCGCAATGAGCAGTTCTTC
TRBJ1-1 | NA | NA | TRBV11-3 | CASSSPTAMNTEAFF | TGTGCCAGCAGCTCCCCGACAGCCATGAACACTGAAGCTTTCTTT
TRBJ1-3 | TRBD1 | NA | TRBV25-1 | CASSDLGTVGNTIYF | TGTGCCAGCAGTGACCTAGGGACAGTCGGAAACACCATATATTTT
TRBJ1-5 | NA | NA | TRBV2 | CASILGPWSNQPQHF | TGTGCCAGCATACTGGGGCCATGGAGCAATCAGCCCCAGCATTTT
TRBJ2-3 | TRBD1 | NA | TRBV7-9 | CASSLGQGQITDTQYF | TGTGCCAGCAGCTTAGGACAGGGACAGATCACAGATACGCAGTATTTT
TRBJ2-1 | TRBD2 | once | TRBV9 | CASSVGLADYNEQFF | TGTGCCAGCAGCGTAGGGCTAGCGGACTACAATGAGCAGTTCTTC
TRBJ2-2 | TRBD1 | NA | TRBV14 | CASSPSRTGWDTGELFF | TGTGCCAGCAGCCCAAGTCGGACAGGCTGGGACACCGGGGAGCTGTTTTTT
TRBJ2-7 | TRBD1 | few | TRBV10-1 | CASSEGAGGSYEQYF | TGCGCCAGCAGTGAGGGGGCAGGGGGCTCCTACGAGCAGTACTTC
TRBJ1-4 | NA | NA | TRBV11-2 | CASSLGWGPDINEKLFF | TGTGCCAGCAGCTTAGGGTGGGGGCCAGACATCAATGAAAAACTGTTTTTT
TRBJ2-1 | TRBD2 | once | TRBV18 | CASSPFGTSGGQFF | TGTGCCAGCTCACCATTTGGGACTAGCGGAGGGCAGTTCTTC